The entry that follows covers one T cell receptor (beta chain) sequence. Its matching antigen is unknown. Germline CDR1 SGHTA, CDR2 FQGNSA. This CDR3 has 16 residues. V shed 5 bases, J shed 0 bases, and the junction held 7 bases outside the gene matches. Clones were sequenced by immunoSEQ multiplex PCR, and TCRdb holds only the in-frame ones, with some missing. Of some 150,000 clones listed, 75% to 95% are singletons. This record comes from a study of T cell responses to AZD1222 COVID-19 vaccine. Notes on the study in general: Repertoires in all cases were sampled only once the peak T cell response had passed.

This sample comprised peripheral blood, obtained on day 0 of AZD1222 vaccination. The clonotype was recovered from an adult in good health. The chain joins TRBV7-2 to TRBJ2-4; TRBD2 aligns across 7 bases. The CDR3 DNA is TGTGCCAGCAGCACACGTAGCGGGCTAGCCAAAAACATTCAGTACTTC. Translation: CASSTRSGLAKNIQYF.